The clone carrying this T cell receptor (beta chain) was detected only a few times. No antigen is known for it. This sample stems from a study of T cells after yellow fever vaccination. Regarding the study as a whole: Reappearance after the booster was seen for most primary-vaccination clones, at 95% to 98% CD4 and 75% to 90% CD8. When the response was secondary, it was weaker but reached its peak faster, day 5 versus 15. The presence of abundant clonotypes contaminating from the bulk population was possible in FACS-sorted repertoires.

There are 17 residues in the CDR3. Trimming shortened V by 5 bases and J by 4 bases, and 21 bases separated the two germline ends. The germline CDR1 and CDR2 sequences are DFQATT and SNEGSKA (reference sequence). TCRdb recomputed calls from the 5' RACE reads with MiXCR, one row per CDR3 protein. Of a few hundred thousand distinct CDR3 sequences in the sample, about 9.9% are singletons; the top ten hold more than 15%. V and J are TRBV20-1 and TRBJ2-6; D could derive from TRBD1 or TRBD2 (5 bases each). The TCR was taken from a man between 18 and 35 years old who received the YFV17D yellow fever vaccine. The sequencing here drew on PBMCs, taken on the day of the first yellow fever vaccination. The CDR3 spells CSAPSGTDFLGANVLTF. The CDR3 DNA follows: TGCAGTGCTCCATCCGGGACCGACTTCCTCGGGGCCAACGTCCTGACTTTC.